These 22 T cell receptor beta chains share one sample of origin, sequenced in a study of beta chain features in type 1 diabetes. Expressed TCRB transcripts were sequenced after all isolated RNA was converted to cDNA. Here immunoSEQ multiplex PCR was the method, and the copy in TCRdb shows in-frame clones only, minus some. Of 850,000 to 900,000 clones in the sample, roughly 15% are singletons; the top ten hold about 0.02%. Sequencing used naive CD4+ T cells from blood. The receptors were gathered from a woman younger than 35 in good health.

This clone was seen a few times. The chain is built from TRBV7-3 and TRBJ2-1, with D possibly TRBD2 on 5 matching bases. The germline CDR1 and CDR2 sequences are SGHTA and FQGTGA. The CDR3 extends over 18 amino acids. Between the trimmed V and J ends, which lost 0 bases and 2 bases, there was a span of 17 bases. CDR3 in DNA: TGTGCCAGCAGCTTAACCTTGTCTAGAGCGGCGCCCTACAATGAGCAGTTCTTC. Its protein product is CASSLTLSRAAPYNEQFF.

The chain is built from TRBV18 and TRBJ1-5; perhaps TRBD1 as D (6 bases). Per germline, CDR1 KGHSH and CDR2 LQKENI. V shed 6 bases and J shed 0 bases, with 18 bases lying between them. CDR3 length equals 17 residues. The CDR3 loop is CASSNGTHVFSNQPQHF. The CDR3 DNA is TGTGCCAGCTCGAACGGGACACACGTTTTTAGCAATCAGCCCCAGCATTTT.

This clone has just a few counts. The chain is built from TRBV21-1 and TRBJ2-2; TRBD1, the D gene given by the table, was not confirmed from the DNA. TRBV21-1 is shown as a pseudogene. CDR3 length: 12 amino acids. The CDR3 nucleotides read TGTGCCAGCAATAACAGGGACGGGGAGCTGTTTTTT. It specifies CASNNRDGELFF.

Regarding this clone: Other DNA sequences in the sample encode the same CDR3. This chain connects TRBV20-1 to TRBJ2-7; D gene ambiguous. In germline, CDR1 is DFQATT, CDR2 SNEGSKA (reference sequence). Deletions cut 3 bases from V and 2 bases from J, with 5 bases between. The CDR3 totals 11 residues. Here the CDR3 DNA reads TGCAGTGCTAGCGGAGCCTACGAGCAGTACTTC. The encoded protein is CSASGAYEQYF.

This clone was counted a few times. The chain links TRBV27 to TRBJ2-1, with 12 bases that match TRBD2. Per germline, CDR1 MNHEY and CDR2 SMNVEV (reference sequence). The CDR3 has 16 residues. Germline trimming cut 5 bases from V and 7 bases from J; bases unmatched to any gene: 9. The CDR3 region has the DNA TGTGCCAGCAGTGCGAAGACTAGCGGGAGTTTAAATGAGCAGTTCTTC. Encoded protein: CASSAKTSGSLNEQFF.

This clone occurred a few times. V and J are TRBV28 and TRBJ2-3, with a possible D match to TRBD1 (5 bases). The germline V and J ends were trimmed by 3 bases and 0 bases, with 10 bases remaining between them. The CDR3 covers 15 residues. Germline V gene sequence: CDR1 MDHEN, CDR2 SYDVKM. CDR3 coding DNA: TGTGCCAGCAGTTTTGGGGCCGATAGCACAGATACGCAGTATTTT. It specifies CASSFGADSTDTQYF.

The sample holds a few counts of this clone. This chain uses TRBV7-9 with TRBJ1-1, with a tentative D call TRBD1 (6 bases). The length of the CDR3 is 13 residues. Trimming took 5 bases from V and 3 from J, leaving 10 bases between them. Germline V gene lookup returns CDR1 SEHNR and CDR2 FQNEAQ (reference sequence). The CDR3 spells CASSLYRDTEAFF. For the CDR3, the DNA is TGTGCCAGCAGCCTATACAGGGACACTGAAGCTTTCTTT.

This clone was recorded a few times. The chain combines TRBV27 with TRBJ2-4, with unresolved D. V was pared by 8 bases and J by 6 bases, with 20 bases between. CDR3 length equals 15 residues. Germline V gene lookup returns CDR1 MNHEY and CDR2 SMNVEV (reference sequence). CDR3 nucleotide sequence: TGTGCCAGCGGTATTTCGAGCTCCTTTGTAAACATTCAGTACTTC. It yields the protein CASGISSSFVNIQYF.

This clone has only a few counts. The sample holds other DNA sequences that translate to the same CDR3. This rearrangement joins TRBV5-6 to TRBJ1-1; maybe TRBD1 (6 bases). There are 14 residues in the CDR3. V lost 4 bases, J lost 4 bases, and 14 bases lay in between. From germline, CDR1 is SGHDT and CDR2 YYEEEE. CDR3 bases: TGTGCCAGCAGCGCATTCCGGGGGGCCACTGAAGCTTTCTTT. This translates into CASSAFRGATEAFF. The variable domain in full, completed from reference TRBV5-6 and TRBJ1-1, reads DAGVTQSPTHLIKTRGQQVTLRCSPKSGHDTVSWYQQALGQGPQFIFQYYEEEERQRGNFPDRFSGHQFPNYSSELNVNALLLGDSALYLCASSAFRGATEAFFGQGTRLTVV.

V usage is TRBV2 and J usage is TRBJ1-5; 7 bases agree with TRBD1. V was clipped by 4 bases and J by 9 bases; unmatched bases: 6. This CDR3 comprises 13 residues. Germline V lookup: CDR1 SNHLY, CDR2 FYNNEI. The CDR3 spells CASSGEGAGPQHF. In DNA form, the CDR3 reads TGTGCCAGCAGTGGGGAGGGGGCTGGGCCCCAGCATTTT.

The genes are TRBV28 and TRBJ2-2, with D possibly matching TRBD2 (5 bases). V was clipped by 4 bases and J by 3 bases, with 12 bases between them. Germline V gives CDR1 MDHEN, CDR2 SYDVKM. The CDR3 totals 15 residues. CDR3 sequence reads: CASSSSGSYTGELFF. In DNA, the CDR3 is TGTGCCAGCAGTTCCAGCGGAAGTTACACCGGGGAGCTGTTTTTT. The full variable domain, in which reference TRBV28 and TRBJ2-2 provide the parts outside the CDR3, is DVKVTQSSRYLVKRTGEKVFLECVQDMDHENMFWYRQDPGLGLRLIYFSYDVKMKEKGDIPEGYSVSREKKERFSLILESASTNQTSMYLCASSSSGSYTGELFFGEGSRLTVL.

This chain uses TRBV15 with TRBJ1-1; D remains ambiguous. Germline CDR1 is LNHNV and CDR2 is YYDKDF (reference sequence). V gave up 5 bases and J gave up 5 bases, with 12 bases separating them. This CDR3 region has 13 residues. The CDR3: CATSLKFGTEAFF. The CDR3, as DNA: TGTGCCACCAGCCTAAAGTTTGGGACTGAAGCTTTCTTT.

The J gene is TRBJ2-1, the V gene TRBV28; the D gene is possibly TRBD2 (5 bases). Trimming took off 8 bases at V and 6 bases at J, with 14 bases between the two ends. CDR1 and CDR2 from the germline V gene are MDHEN and SYDVKM. This CDR3 has 13 residues. The CDR3 DNA follows: TGTGCCAGCGGGGAGAACTACTCCAATGAGCAGTTCTTC. It yields the protein CASGENYSNEQFF.

The chain has TRBV2 and TRBJ2-4; D possibly uses TRBD1 or TRBD2 (6 bases each). Germline CDR1 reads SNHLY; CDR2 reads FYNNEI. The CDR3 has 18 amino acids. The ends were cut back, 4 bases at V and 1 base at J, with 20 bases in the middle. The CDR3 sequence is CASSGSSTGRLAKNIQYF. Here the CDR3 DNA reads TGTGCCAGCAGTGGAAGTTCCACAGGGAGGCTGGCCAAAAACATTCAGTACTTC. The complete variable domain, with remaining parts taken from reference TRBV2 and TRBJ2-4, reads EPEVTQTPSHQVTQMGQEVILRCVPISNHLYFYWYRQILGQKVEFLVSFYNNEISEKSEIFDDQFSVERPDGSNFTLKIRSTKLEDSAMYFCASSGSSTGRLAKNIQYFGAGTRLSVL.

This clone was seen a handful of times. The rearrangement uses TRBV18 and TRBJ2-5; 7 positions agree with TRBD1. Germline lookup yields CDR1 KGHSH and CDR2 LQKENI. V trimming: 3 bases; J trimming: 5 bases; junction bases outside the gene matches: 6. This CDR3 spans 14 amino acids. The CDR3 region is CASSPYSQGETQYF. The CDR3 DNA is TGTGCCAGCTCACCCTACTCACAGGGGGAGACCCAGTACTTC.

This clone came up a few times. The chain joins TRBV5-8 to TRBJ2-4; TRBD1 matches 11 bases. The V gene end was trimmed by 2 bases and the J gene end by 0 bases; junction bases not matched to a gene: 4. This CDR3 region has 17 residues. The germline V gene encodes CDR1 SGHTS and CDR2 YDEGEE. The CDR3: CASSFPGQGGAKNIQYF. The CDR3 bases are TGTGCCAGCAGCTTCCCGGGACAGGGGGGAGCCAAAAACATTCAGTACTTC.

This clone was detected a few times. The chain couples TRBV2 to TRBJ1-1; D gene unclear. V lost 4 bases and J lost 4, with 7 bases in between. This CDR3 region has 12 residues. Germline lookup yields CDR1 SNHLY and CDR2 FYNNEI. CDR3 in amino acids: CASSGPITEAFF. CDR3 sequence (DNA): TGTGCCAGCAGTGGCCCAATCACTGAAGCTTTCTTT.

This chain joins TRBV29-1 and TRBJ2-5; 9 bases line up with TRBD2. The germline CDR1 and CDR2 sequences are SQVTM and ANQGSEA. The ends lost 4 bases at V and 1 base at J; junction bases unmatched: 1. The CDR3 contains 13 residues. CDR3 nucleotide sequence: TGCAGCGTTGCGACTAGCGGCCAAGAGACCCAGTACTTC. The encoded protein is CSVATSGQETQYF.

This clone was found a few times. The chain combines TRBV5-1 with TRBJ2-7, with 7 bases identical to TRBD2. After removal of 4 bases from V and 3 bases from J, the junction contained 4 bases not matched to a gene. CDR3 size: 13 residues. CDR1 and CDR2 (germline): SGHRS, YFSETQ. DNA of the CDR3: TGCGCCAGCAGCGATCCGGGGGGCTACGAGCAGTACTTC. This translates into CASSDPGGYEQYF.

The sample holds a few counts of this clone. The V call is TRBV15, the J call TRBJ2-3; 9 nucleotides match TRBD2. The V gene's germline CDR1 is LNHNV and CDR2 YYDKDF (reference sequence). V trimming: 3 bases; J trimming: 6 bases; junction bases outside the gene matches: 10. The CDR3 is 16 residues long. CDR3 coding DNA: TGTGCCACCAGCAGGGCCGGGACTAGCATGTGGGATACGCAGTATTTT. The encoded protein is CATSRAGTSMWDTQYF. The complete variable domain, with remaining parts taken from reference TRBV15 and TRBJ2-3, reads DAMVIQNPRYQVTQFGKPVTLSCSQTLNHNVMYWYQQKSSQAPKLLFHYYDKDFNNEADTPDNFQSRRPNTSFCFLDIRSPGLGDTAMYLCATSRAGTSMWDTQYFGPGTRLTVL.

This clone was picked up a small number of times. V is TRBV4-3 and J is TRBJ2-2; TRBD1 matches 10 bases. In germline, CDR1 is LGHNA, CDR2 YSLEER. J was trimmed by 5 bases and V by 2 bases; bases with no gene match: 8. CDR3 length: 17 amino acids. CDR3 sequence: CASSQLRTGGFTGELFF. CDR3 bases: TGCGCCAGCAGCCAACTACGGACAGGGGGATTTACCGGGGAGCTGTTTTTT.

The genes are TRBV7-2 and TRBJ2-5; no clear D gene. Germline loops: CDR1 SGHTA, CDR2 FQGNSA. With 5 bases removed from V and 2 bases from J, the gap between germline ends came to 12 bases. There are 14 residues in the CDR3. The CDR3 here is CASSPSLGQETQYF. CDR3 DNA sequence: TGTGCCAGCAGCCCCAGTTTGGGGCAAGAGACCCAGTACTTC.